What follows are 18 T cell receptor beta chains derived from one specimen sequenced in a study of T cells in localized non-small cell lung cancer. The assay was immunoSEQ multiplex PCR, and TCRdb's table has in-frame clones only and misses some. The sample consists of almost 40,000 clones, 86% of them appearing once. The sequencing here drew on peripheral blood mononuclear cells, taken before any cancer treatment. These receptors all come from a male donor older than 55 with stage II lung adenocarcinoma.

The chain recombines TRBV30 with TRBJ2-7; 13 bases align to TRBD2. CDR3 length: 15 residues. Germline-derived CDR1 and CDR2 are GTSNPN and SVGIG (reference sequence). V lost 6 bases and J lost 2; bases outside the gene matches: 7. The CDR3 sequence: CACAWTSGRPYEQYF. The CDR3 DNA is TGTGCCTGCGCCTGGACTAGCGGGAGACCCTACGAGCAGTACTTC.

The CDR3 reads CASSIGAAFNQPQHF. The CDR3 DNA sequence: TGTGCCAGTAGTATTGGGGCGGCCTTCAATCAGCCCCAGCATTTT. The chain employs TRBV19 and TRBJ1-5, with D possibly matching TRBD1 (5 bases). With 3 bases removed from V and 3 bases from J, the gap between germline ends came to 12 bases. The CDR3 is 15 amino acids. Germline V gives CDR1 LNHDA, CDR2 SQIVND (reference sequence).

This clone was observed a handful of times. The chain couples TRBV28 to TRBJ1-1; TRBD1 agrees at 9 bases. Unmatched junction bases numbered 5, after V lost 5 bases and J lost 10 bases. The CDR3 runs to 12 residues. Germline CDR1 is MDHEN and CDR2 is SYDVKM. The CDR3 DNA sequence: TGTGCCAGCAGTCCTACAGGGGGCCGAGCTTTCTTT. Protein: CASSPTGGRAFF.

Concerning this clone itself: The same CDR3 can be traced to other DNA sequences in this sample. The rearrangement uses TRBV7-9 and TRBJ1-2; no firm D call. V gave up 1 base and J gave up 3 bases, with 9 bases separating them. CDR1 is SEHNR, CDR2 FQNEAQ, per germline (reference sequence). This CDR3 region has 14 residues. CDR3 in DNA: TGTGCCAGCAGCTTAGGAGGCACGGACTATGGCTACACCTTC. It yields the protein CASSLGGTDYGYTF.

V usage is TRBV6-5 and J usage is TRBJ1-5; TRBD1 might be the D (6 bases). The germline V gene encodes CDR1 MNHEY and CDR2 SVGAGI. The CDR3 is 13 amino acids. The V end lost 6 bases, the J end lost 4 bases, and 10 bases lay between the germline ends. This CDR3 is CASRKTGNQPQHF. CDR3 nucleotide sequence: TGTGCCAGCAGAAAGACAGGTAATCAGCCCCAGCATTTT.

V usage is TRBV7-6 and J usage is TRBJ2-1; D is unresolved. Germline CDR1 and CDR2: SGHVS and FNYEAQ. The V end was cut by 1 base, the J end by 3 bases, with 13 bases between. This CDR3 contains 16 residues. CDR3 sequence reads: CASSLGGRTNYNEQFF. DNA for the CDR3: TGTGCCAGCAGCTTAGGCGGCCGCACTAACTACAATGAGCAGTTCTTC.

This clone was observed a few times. The rearrangement uses TRBV7-9 and TRBJ1-1; D call uncertain. The CDR3 consists of 14 residues. V lost 1 base to trimming and J lost 0 bases, with 6 bases between them. CDR1 is SEHNR, CDR2 FQNEAQ, per germline (reference sequence). The CDR3 DNA sequence: TGTGCCAGCAGCTTAGTCGTGTTGAACACTGAAGCTTTCTTT. It specifies CASSLVVLNTEAFF.

This chain joins TRBV6-1 and TRBJ1-2, with D uncertain. The length of the CDR3 is 14 residues. Germline-derived CDR1 and CDR2 are MNHNS and SASEGT. Trimming shortened V by 6 bases and J by 5 bases, and 16 bases separated the two germline ends. This CDR3 is CASSLGGLPYGYTF. The CDR3, as DNA: TGTGCCAGCAGCCTCGGTGGACTTCCTTATGGCTACACCTTC.

The chain couples TRBV5-8 to TRBJ1-5; no reliable D call. Between the trimmed V and J ends, which lost 2 bases and 5 bases, there was a span of 5 bases. CDR3 length: 12 amino acids. Germline assignment: CDR1 SGHTS and CDR2 YDEGEE. The CDR3 loop is CASSFLDQPQHF. The CDR3 nucleotides are TGTGCCAGCAGCTTCCTGGATCAGCCCCAGCATTTT.

The genes are TRBV2 and TRBJ1-3; no clear D gene. Germline CDR1 is SNHLY and CDR2 is FYNNEI. V was pared by 2 bases and J by 4 bases, with 12 bases between. The CDR3 covers 15 residues. CDR3 residues: CASSEYALEGNTIYF. The CDR3 nucleotides are TGTGCCAGCAGTGAATACGCCCTGGAAGGAAACACCATATATTTT.

This clone appeared a single time. This chain uses TRBV5-6 with TRBJ1-6, with D hard to call. The CDR3 runs 15 residues. Trimming cost V 2 bases and J 6 bases, with 12 bases left between them. Germline V gene lookup returns CDR1 SGHDT and CDR2 YYEEEE. The CDR3 loop reads CASSFSPGFNSPLHF. In nucleotides, the CDR3 is TGTGCCAGCAGCTTTTCCCCAGGATTTAATTCACCCCTCCACTTT.

This rearrangement joins TRBV28 to TRBJ2-1; D is undetermined. Trimming left V 2 bases short and J 5 bases short, with 7 bases between. The CDR3 contains 13 residues. Germline CDR1 MDHEN, CDR2 SYDVKM. CDR3: CASSLVGNNEQFF. The CDR3 DNA reads as TGTGCCAGCAGTTTAGTAGGGAACAATGAGCAGTTCTTC.

This clone has only one observation. This sequence joins TRBV7-6 and TRBJ2-2; D is undetermined. The CDR3 has 12 amino acids. The V gene's germline CDR1 is SGHVS and CDR2 FNYEAQ. V was trimmed by 5 bases and J by 3 bases, leaving 4 bases between them. CDR3 loop: CASSPYTGELFF. CDR3 in DNA: TGTGCCAGCAGCCCTTACACCGGGGAGCTGTTTTTT. The whole variable domain, filled in from reference TRBV7-6 and TRBJ2-2, reads GAGVSQSPRYKVTKRGQDVALRCDPISGHVSLYWYRQALGQGPEFLTYFNYEAQQDKSGLPNDRFSAERPEGSISTLTIQRTEQRDSAMYRCASSPYTGELFFGEGSRLTVL.

V and J are TRBV5-1 and TRBJ2-1; a possible D gene is TRBD2 (5 bases). V was trimmed by 2 bases and J by 6 bases, leaving 15 bases between them. The CDR3 is 15 amino acids. The germline V gene encodes CDR1 SGHRS and CDR2 YFSETQ. In DNA form, the CDR3 reads TGCGCCAGCAGCTTTAGGCCCCCCCTAGCCAATGAGCAGTTCTTC. It yields the protein CASSFRPPLANEQFF. Full variable domain (missing parts from reference TRBV5-1 and TRBJ2-1): KAGVTQTPRYLIKTRGQQVTLSCSPISGHRSVSWYQQTPGQGLQFLFEYFSETQRNKGNFPGRFSGRQFSNSRSEMNVSTLELGDSALYLCASSFRPPLANEQFFGPGTRLTVL.

Points on this clone: Different DNA sequences within this sample yield the same CDR3. The V gene is TRBV20-1, the J gene TRBJ1-1, with no clear D. This CDR3 spans 11 amino acids. The V end lost 6 bases, the J end lost 0 bases, and 5 bases lay between the germline ends. Per the germline V gene, CDR1 is DFQATT and CDR2 is SNEGSKA (reference sequence). The CDR3 nucleotides read TGCAGTGCCCGCCTGAACACTGAAGCTTTCTTT. Amino acid sequence: CSARLNTEAFF.

This chain joins TRBV5-1 and TRBJ1-4; 12 bases agree with TRBD1. The germline gives CDR1 SGHRS, CDR2 YFSETQ. The V and J ends lost 4 bases and 6 bases, in that order; junction bases with no gene match: 4. This CDR3 region has 15 residues. CDR3 sequence reads: CASSRGTGGYEKLFF. Here the CDR3 DNA reads TGCGCCAGCAGCCGGGGGACAGGGGGCTATGAAAAACTGTTTTTT.

The chain is built from TRBV12-2 and TRBJ2-3; the table calls TRBD2, which could not be checked here. TRBV12-2 is a pseudogene. This CDR3 region has 23 residues. The CDR3 here is CASLKQDEERKLAGVLFRDTQYF. The CDR3 DNA is TGTGCAAGTTTGAAGCAAGACGAAGAAAGGAAACTAGCGGGAGTACTGTTCAGAGATACGCAGTATTTT.

This chain uses TRBV12-5 with TRBJ2-5, with unresolved D. V was clipped by 4 bases and J by 5 bases, with 8 bases between them. Germline CDR1 reads LGHNT; CDR2 reads FRNRAP. The CDR3 has 12 residues. The CDR3 nucleotides are TGTGCTAGTGGTTGGGAAAGCGAGACCCAGTACTTC. Amino acids: CASGWESETQYF.